This T cell receptor (beta chain) was documented in a study of T cells in narcolepsy. Overall study context: Enrolled donors included narcolepsy type 1 or type 2 patients and healthy controls.

The repertoire was sequenced with immunoSEQ multiplex PCR; TCRdb's copy has only in-frame clones and lacks some. The sample has about 32,000 clones; 79% are singletons. CDR3 length equals 13 residues. The V gene lost 7 bases and the J gene lost 0 bases, with 9 bases spanning the gap. The V gene's germline CDR1 is LNHDA and CDR2 SQIVND (reference sequence). The genes are TRBV19 and TRBJ1-1; the D is unclear. The TCR comes from a human donor in good health. Source material: memory (CD45RA-) CD4+ T cells from blood. CDR3 sequence: CASKKVLNTEAFF. As DNA, the CDR3 is TGTGCCAGTAAGAAGGTATTGAACACTGAAGCTTTCTTT.